A selection of T cell receptor beta chains follows, all from one sample in a study of identical twins. MiXCR, applied by TCRdb to the 5' RACE reads, yields one record per CDR3 protein. The sample gives 690,000 or so distinct CDR3 sequences, around 8.3% of which show up once; around 0.98% is in the top ten. This sample was shared with a second study, whose subject was yellow fever vaccine responses in identical twins.

What was sequenced was PBMCs. The receptors here all came from a young woman in good health. Both conserved end residues are part of each CDR3. A D gene is named only where the DNA matches it firmly. Clone size is stated in some rows and not others, as once, few, many or a class when expanded.

many TRBJ2-5 TRBV4-1 . TGCGCCAGCAGCCAAGGTATCGCAGGACAAGAGACCCAGTACTTC CASSQGIAGQETQYF
. TRBJ2-7 TRBV10-3 TRBD1 TGTGCCATCAGTGGGGTGACAGGGGTCTCCTACGAGCAGTACTTC CAISGVTGVSYEQYF
. TRBJ2-4 TRBV7-2 TRBD1 TGTGCCAGCAGCTTAGCAGGACAGGGCTTCCCTCTCGCCAAAAACATTCAGTACTTC CASSLAGQGFPLAKNIQYF
. TRBJ2-1 TRBV20-1 . TGCAGTGCCCATACTACAGCGGAGAGCTCCTACAATGAGCAGTTCTTC CSAHTTAESSYNEQFF
many TRBJ2-4 TRBV29-1 . TGCAGCGTTGTTTTTAAAAACATTCAGTACTTC CSVVFKNIQYF
many TRBJ2-1 TRBV11-2 TRBD2 TGTGCCAGCAGCTTATGGGCTAGCGGGAAGGGAGACAATGAGCAGTTCTTC CASSLWASGKGDNEQFF
few TRBJ2-1 TRBV7-3 . TGTGCCAGCAGCCTACAGGAGTCCAATGAGCAGTTCTTC CASSLQESNEQFF
. TRBJ2-7 TRBV16 TRBD1 TGTGCCAGCAGCCAATTGGGCAGGGGGACCTACGAGCAGTACTTC CASSQLGRGTYEQYF
many TRBJ2-5 TRBV6-2/TRBV6-3 TRBD1 TGTGCCAGCAGTTACGATAGGGACAGGGTGGATGAGACCCAGTACTTC CASSYDRDRVDETQYF
few TRBJ1-1 TRBV7-9 . TGTGCCAGCAGCTTAGGCGGGGGGCAGGCTGAAGCTTTCTTT CASSLGGGQAEAFF
many TRBJ2-1 TRBV3-1 . TGTGCCAGCAGCCAAGCGCCAAACTACAATGAGCAGTTCTTC CASSQAPNYNEQFF
few TRBJ1-1 TRBV5-1 . TGCGCCAGCAGCTTTGACAGGTACACTGAAGCTTTCTTT CASSFDRYTEAFF
few TRBJ2-5 TRBV7-9 TRBD2 TGTGCCAGCAGCCCCCAAAGGAGCGGGAGGCTCCAAGAGACCCAGTACTTC CASSPQRSGRLQETQYF
many TRBJ2-1 TRBV29-1 TRBD1 TGCAGCGTTGAATCTCCAGGGGGAAATGAGCAGTTCTTC CSVESPGGNEQFF
few TRBJ2-1 TRBV20-1 . TGCAGTGCTAGAGGAGGGTTAGGACAGAGTACCTTC CSARGGLGQSTF
few TRBJ1-1 TRBV12-3/TRBV12-4 . TGTGCCAGCAGTTACGGACGAACGGGCACTGAAGCTTTCTTT CASSYGRTGTEAFF
few TRBJ2-6 TRBV7-9 . TGTGCCAGCAGCCGCGGGGACACCTCCTCTGGGGCCAACGTCCTGACTTTC CASSRGDTSSGANVLTF
. TRBJ2-1 TRBV27 TRBD1 TGTGCCAGCAGTGGGACACAGGGGGCTTTCAATGAGCAGTTCTTC CASSGTQGAFNEQFF
. TRBJ2-7 TRBV5-1 . TGCGCCAGCAGCTTGGCCATTTTCCGGGCGGCTGGTGACTCCTACGAGCAGTACTTC CASSLAIFRAAGDSYEQYF
. TRBJ2-6 TRBV5-4 TRBD1 TGTGCCAGCAGCTTCCGCGGGGCAGGGGGCCCTTCTGGGGCCAACGTCCTGACTTTC CASSFRGAGGPSGANVLTF
. TRBJ2-1 TRBV4-2 . TGTGCCAGCAGCCAAGCCTTTGGCACATACAATGAGCAGTTCTTC CASSQAFGTYNEQFF
many TRBJ2-7 TRBV5-1 . TGCGCCAGCAGCTTGGCCGGGCAGGGACGGGAGCAGTACTTC CASSLAGQGREQYF
many TRBJ2-1 TRBV12-3/TRBV12-4 . TGTGCCAGCAGCCCCATGGGACATCCATACAATGAGCAGTTCTTC CASSPMGHPYNEQFF
. TRBJ1-6 TRBV7-2 . TGTGCCAGCAGTTATAAGACAGGCGGCGGTTCACCCCTCCACTTT CASSYKTGGGSPLHF
. TRBJ2-7 TRBV7-2 . TGTGCCAGCAGCTTCGGGGGAGGCGAGCAGTACTTC CASSFGGGEQYF
many TRBJ2-1 TRBV4-2 TRBD2 TGTGCCAGCAGCCAAGATGAGACTAGCGGGATCTACAATGAGCAGTTCTTC CASSQDETSGIYNEQFF